A selection of T cell receptor beta chains follows, all from one sample in a study of response to subunit inactivated influenza vaccine. TCRdb reprocessed the RT-PCR reads via MiXCR and lists one record per CDR3 protein. The data hold under 500,000 distinct CDR3 sequences, with 9.5% to 12% observed a single time. The sequences come from PBMCs from blood, collected 35 to 45 days after vaccination. All receptors come from a man between 45 and 60 years old who received an inactivated influenza vaccine. Each CDR3 is given without its conserved first and last residue. A D gene is named only where the DNA matches it firmly.

v_call: TRBV12-3/TRBV12-4
d_call: -
cdr3_aa: ASGTLSGANVLT

v_call: TRBV29-1
d_call: -
cdr3_aa: SVENRVRYGYT

v_call: TRBV7-2
d_call: -
cdr3_aa: ASSRTGFPTYEQY

v_call: TRBV20-1
d_call: TRBD1
cdr3_aa: SGETGAAYGYT

v_call: TRBV29-1
d_call: TRBD1
cdr3_aa: SVLGQGKTQY

v_call: TRBV4-1
d_call: -
cdr3_aa: ASSQDTGRLNQPQH

v_call: TRBV4-2
d_call: -
cdr3_aa: ASSQEGAVETQY

v_call: TRBV5-1
d_call: -
cdr3_aa: ASSLAPTDTDTQY

v_call: TRBV7-2
d_call: -
cdr3_aa: ASSTQRGGNQPQH

v_call: TRBV7-2
d_call: -
cdr3_aa: ASSPGLGLWTQY

v_call: TRBV24-1
d_call: TRBD1
cdr3_aa: ATSDPGQGAYEQY

v_call: TRBV11-2
d_call: TRBD2
cdr3_aa: ASSSLAGRPQEQY

v_call: TRBV11-2
d_call: TRBD1
cdr3_aa: ASSKTGGFYNEQF

v_call: TRBV11-2
d_call: -
cdr3_aa: ASSLVGRAPGNTIY

v_call: TRBV4-1
d_call: -
cdr3_aa: ASSQGRGSTGGNTIY

v_call: TRBV11-2
d_call: TRBD2
cdr3_aa: ASSLDPPGSGTAYEQY

v_call: TRBV27
d_call: TRBD1
cdr3_aa: ASSIYDRGGKVGQPQH

v_call: TRBV7-9
d_call: TRBD2
cdr3_aa: ASSLMGGSTYEQY

v_call: TRBV7-9
d_call: TRBD1
cdr3_aa: ASRLEQGAPLH

v_call: TRBV20-1
d_call: -
cdr3_aa: SARGFLSYEQY

v_call: TRBV18
d_call: -
cdr3_aa: ASSSDAGFQPQH

v_call: TRBV11-2
d_call: -
cdr3_aa: ASSSLRISPDTQY

v_call: TRBV27
d_call: TRBD1
cdr3_aa: ASRGGQGQGNTIY

v_call: TRBV7-9
d_call: TRBD2
cdr3_aa: ASSSFSGGPPNTQY

v_call: TRBV27
d_call: -
cdr3_aa: ASSLRRGGPDTQY

v_call: TRBV20-1
d_call: -
cdr3_aa: SASWPLGYYEQY

v_call: TRBV5-6
d_call: TRBD2
cdr3_aa: ASSLVASGRAHEQF

v_call: TRBV20-1
d_call: -
cdr3_aa: SAVLPVGNTEAF

v_call: TRBV2
d_call: -
cdr3_aa: ASYGQMSYEQY

v_call: TRBV12-3/TRBV12-4
d_call: TRBD2
cdr3_aa: ASSFAGGYTDTQY

v_call: TRBV11-2
d_call: TRBD2
cdr3_aa: ASSWTSGGRETQY

v_call: TRBV18
d_call: TRBD1
cdr3_aa: ASSPTNPGQSYEQY

v_call: TRBV28
d_call: TRBD2
cdr3_aa: ASSLSGRLNIQY

v_call: TRBV24-1
d_call: -
cdr3_aa: ATSDPGRRSRNEQF

v_call: TRBV6-2/TRBV6-3
d_call: TRBD1
cdr3_aa: ASRDSKTSTITDTQY

v_call: TRBV28
d_call: -
cdr3_aa: ASSGARRFDEQY

v_call: TRBV11-2
d_call: -
cdr3_aa: ASSSPRARRLEQF

v_call: TRBV12-3/TRBV12-4
d_call: TRBD2
cdr3_aa: ASSPPGLADVYNEQF

v_call: TRBV28
d_call: -
cdr3_aa: ASSSVPGASTQY

v_call: TRBV28
d_call: TRBD2
cdr3_aa: ASKEAGAHTDTQY

v_call: TRBV6-2/TRBV6-3
d_call: -
cdr3_aa: ASNGWTVDEQY